This passage covers 13 T cell receptor beta chains from one sample sequenced in a study of T-cell reconstitution after alpha-beta-depleted transplantation in children. Preparation of the TCRbeta library used unique molecular identifiers. TCRdb re-called the PCR reads with MiXCR, one entry per CDR3 protein. The table has about 300,000 distinct CDR3 sequences, around 9.1% seen once. Sequences were derived from PBMCs, sampled before TCRalphabeta/CD19-depleted stem cell transplant. The receptor set was obtained from a boy younger than two with acute myeloid leukemia, due to receive a stem cell transplant.

In its sample, this clonotype was seen many times. This chain connects TRBV7-8 to TRBJ2-3; 10 bases map to TRBD1. V was pared by 5 bases and J by 7 bases, with 9 bases of the junction left unmatched. CDR3 length equals 15 residues. Germline values: CDR1 SGHVS, CDR2 FQNEAQ. CDR3: CASSVDRGRANTQYF. In DNA, the CDR3 is TGTGCCAGCAGCGTCGACAGGGGGCGCGCTAATACGCAGTATTTT.

The V and J genes are TRBV10-3 and TRBJ2-2; 7 nucleotides match TRBD1. Trimming removed 6 bases from V and 3 bases from J; junction bases left unmatched: 10. From germline, CDR1 is ENHRY and CDR2 SYGVKD. The CDR3 is 16 amino acids. CDR3 residues: CAISRLQGQDTGELFF. The CDR3 DNA reads TGTGCCATCAGCAGACTACAGGGGCAGGACACCGGGGAGCTGTTTTTT.

This clonotype showed up many times. The chain is built from TRBV14 and TRBJ1-1; TRBD1 might be the D (5 bases). Per the germline V gene, CDR1 is SGHDN and CDR2 is FVKESK. The CDR3 is 14 amino acids. Trimming pared 4 bases from V and 0 bases from J, leaving 9 bases between. CDR3 protein: CASSRAGMNTEAFF. In nucleotides, the CDR3 is TGTGCCAGCAGCCGGGCAGGGATGAACACTGAAGCTTTCTTT.

The chain couples TRBV5-4 to TRBJ1-4; D gene ambiguous. Per germline, CDR1 SGHNT and CDR2 YYREEE (reference sequence). CDR3 length: 14 residues. V was pared by 0 bases and J by 7 bases, with 10 bases between. Here the CDR3 reads CASSLVTPAEKLFF. In nucleotides, the CDR3 is TGTGCCAGCAGCTTGGTGACGCCAGCTGAAAAACTGTTTTTT.

This clonotype was counted ten times or more. The chain links TRBV7-2 to TRBJ2-7; D is undetermined. CDR1 SGHTA and CDR2 FQGNSA come from the germline V gene. The CDR3 loop spans 13 amino acids. V was pared by 1 base and J by 2 bases, with 6 bases between. DNA of the CDR3: TGTGCCAGCAGCTTAGACACCGCCTACGAGCAGTACTTC. It is translated as CASSLDTAYEQYF. Looking up the rest from reference TRBV7-2 and TRBJ2-7 gives the full variable domain: GAGVSQSPSNKVTEKGKDVELRCDPISGHTALYWYRQSLGQGLEFLIYFQGNSAPDKSGLPSDRFSAERTGGSVSTLTIQRTQQEDSAVYLCASSLDTAYEQYFGPGTRLTVT.

This clonotype was counted ten times or more. The chain has TRBV7-2 and TRBJ2-1; the D is unclear. CDR1 is SGHTA and CDR2 is FQGNSA in the germline V gene. CDR3 size: 11 residues. V gave up 2 bases and J gave up 12 bases, with 8 bases separating them. CDR3 loop: CASSLSIAQFF. The CDR3 region has the DNA TGTGCCAGCAGCTTAAGCATCGCGCAGTTCTTC.

This clonotype has ten or more counts. The J gene is TRBJ2-5, the V gene TRBV20-1; D is perhaps TRBD2 (5 bases). CDR3 length equals 11 residues. Trimming stripped 7 bases from V and 5 bases from J, with 11 bases between. From germline, CDR1 is DFQATT and CDR2 SNEGSKA (reference sequence). The CDR3 DNA follows: TGCAGTGGGGAGAGAGGGGAGACCCAGTACTTC. Translation: CSGERGETQYF.

This clonotype was detected many times. The chain links TRBV20-1 to TRBJ1-3; 7 nucleotides align to TRBD1. Germline V gene data show CDR1 as DFQATT and CDR2 as SNEGSKA (reference sequence). V lost 6 bases, J lost 2 bases, and 7 bases stayed unmatched. The CDR3 is made up of 14 amino acids. CDR3 bases: TGCAGTGCCCGCCAGGGGGGCGCTGGAAACACCATATATTTT. Translating gives CSARQGGAGNTIYF.

The rearrangement joins TRBV19 to TRBJ1-1; 7 bases are a match to TRBD1. Unmatched junction bases numbered 4, after V lost 5 bases and J lost 1 base. The CDR3 totals 14 residues. The germline V gene has CDR1 LNHDA and CDR2 SQIVND (reference sequence). The CDR3 DNA sequence: TGTGCCAGTAGTCTGGACAGGAAGAACACTGAAGCTTTCTTT. The encoded protein is CASSLDRKNTEAFF. Full variable domain (remainder filled in from reference TRBV19 and TRBJ1-1): DGGITQSPKYLFRKEGQNVTLSCEQNLNHDAMYWYRQDPGQGLRLIYYSQIVNDFQKGDIAEGYSVSREKKESFPLTVTSAQKNPTAFYLCASSLDRKNTEAFFGQGTRLTVV.

The gene calls are TRBV12-3 or TRBV12-4 and TRBJ2-2, with TRBD2 matching over 9 bases. V was pared by 3 bases and J by 0 bases, with 2 bases of the junction left unmatched. This CDR3 is 16 amino acids long. CDR3 in amino acids: CASSFWTSANTGELFF. CDR3 DNA: TGTGCCAGCAGTTTCTGGACTAGCGCGAACACCGGGGAGCTGTTTTTT.

CDR3 sequence reads: CASSAFSNQPQHF. As DNA, the CDR3 is TGTGCCAGTAGTGCCTTTAGCAATCAGCCCCAGCATTTT. The chain has TRBV19 and TRBJ1-5; D call uncertain. Trimming shortened V by 5 bases and J by 0 bases, and 5 bases separated the two germline ends. Germline V CDR1 and CDR2: LNHDA, SQIVND (reference sequence). The CDR3 covers 13 residues.

Concerning this clonotype: One junction end disagrees with the germline gene, perhaps due to a read error. The rearrangement links TRBV18 to TRBJ2-3, with TRBD2 matching 8 bases. There are 15 residues in the CDR3. CDR1 KGHSH and CDR2 LQKENI come from the germline V gene. For the CDR3, the DNA is TGTGCCAGCTCACCACTAGCGGGAAGCACAGATACGCGGTATTTT. Translated, it gives CASSPLAGSTDTRYF.

The V and J genes are TRBV6-5 and TRBJ1-6; no definite D call. Per germline, CDR1 MNHEY and CDR2 SVGAGI. With 1 base removed from V and 7 bases from J, the gap between germline ends came to 11 bases. The CDR3 contains 15 residues. The CDR3 is CASSYLTSPNSPLHF. The CDR3 nucleotides are TGTGCCAGCAGTTACTTGACAAGCCCCAATTCACCCCTCCACTTT.